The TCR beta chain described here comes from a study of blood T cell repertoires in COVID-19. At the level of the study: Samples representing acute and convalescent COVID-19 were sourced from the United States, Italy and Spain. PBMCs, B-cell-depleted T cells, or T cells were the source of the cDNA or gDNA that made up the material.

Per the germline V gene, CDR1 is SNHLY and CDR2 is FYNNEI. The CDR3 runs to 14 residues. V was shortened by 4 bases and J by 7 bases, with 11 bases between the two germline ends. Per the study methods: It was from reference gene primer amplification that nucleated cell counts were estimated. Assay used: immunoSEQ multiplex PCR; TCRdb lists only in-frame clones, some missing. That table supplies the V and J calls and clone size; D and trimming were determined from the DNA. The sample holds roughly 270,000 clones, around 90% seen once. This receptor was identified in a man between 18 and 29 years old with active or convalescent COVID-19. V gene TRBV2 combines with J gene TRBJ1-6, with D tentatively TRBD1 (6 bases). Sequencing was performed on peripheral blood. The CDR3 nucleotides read TGTGCCAGCAGTGTAGACAGGTCAAATTCACCCCTCCACTTT. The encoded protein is CASSVDRSNSPLHF.